This T cell receptor beta chain was captured by sequencing in a study of blood T cells in healthy people across ages. For the study at large: When template switching was applied, about one barcoded beta molecule was captured per two T cells.

A second PCR of about 7 to 12 cycles used a sample-barcoded 5' primer and a J-beta primer mix. Each cDNA molecule was tagged by a template-switch adaptor that had 12 random nucleotides. Each CDR3 protein gets one entry after TCRdb re-called the 5' RACE reads with MiXCR. Of about 830,000 distinct CDR3 sequences in the sample, nearly 60% were seen once. Germline V CDR1 and CDR2: DFQATT, SNEGSKA (reference sequence). CDR3 length: 12 residues. Trimming left V 5 bases short and J 9 bases short, with 14 bases between. There were healthy Caucasian individuals from Russia, aged 6 to 90, serving as donors. The chain combines TRBV20-1 with TRBJ2-1; perhaps TRBD2 as D (5 bases). The receptor's source is a man in his thirties or forties in good health. The sequenced material came from blood. The DNA of the CDR3 is TGCAGTGCTGGCGGGCTAGAGGGTGAGCAGTTCTTC. It translates to CSAGGLEGEQFF.